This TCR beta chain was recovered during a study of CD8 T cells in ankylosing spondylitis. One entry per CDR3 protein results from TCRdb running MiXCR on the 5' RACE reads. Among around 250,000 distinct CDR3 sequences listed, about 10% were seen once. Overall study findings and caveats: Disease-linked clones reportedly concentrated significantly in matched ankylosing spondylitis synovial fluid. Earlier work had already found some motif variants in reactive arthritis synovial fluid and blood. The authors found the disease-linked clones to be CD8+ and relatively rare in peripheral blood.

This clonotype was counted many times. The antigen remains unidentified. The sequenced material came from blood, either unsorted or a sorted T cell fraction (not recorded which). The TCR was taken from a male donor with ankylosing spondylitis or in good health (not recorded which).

The CDR3 spells CASSVSPSSYNEQFF. The CDR3 nucleotides read TGTGCCAGCAGCGTATCTCCGTCCTCCTACAATGAGCAGTTCTTC. The chain links TRBV9 to TRBJ2-1; D remains unclear. The CDR3 is 15 residues long. Per the germline V gene, CDR1 is SGDLS and CDR2 is YYNGEE. V dropped 1 base and J dropped 0 bases, with 8 bases sitting between them.